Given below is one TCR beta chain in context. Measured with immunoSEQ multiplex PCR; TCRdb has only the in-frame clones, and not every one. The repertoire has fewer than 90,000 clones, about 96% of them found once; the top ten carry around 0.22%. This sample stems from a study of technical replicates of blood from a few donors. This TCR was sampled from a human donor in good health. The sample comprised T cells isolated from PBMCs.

This chain's CDR3 is CASSQSNYGYTF. The CDR3 nucleotides are TGTGCCAGCAGCCAGTCTAACTATGGCTACACCTTC. This chain uses TRBV7-9 with TRBJ1-2; D remains unclear. The CDR3 loop spans 12 amino acids. Germline CDR1 is SEHNR and CDR2 is FQNEAQ (reference sequence). The V and J ends lost 5 bases and 0 bases respectively, with 4 bases between them.